This passage covers 27 T cell receptor beta chains from one sample sequenced in a study of T-cell reconstitution after alpha-beta-depleted transplantation in children (dated by TCRdb to 2016 to 2018). This sample's treatment or condition label indicates: allogeneic hematopoietic cell transplantation with graft depleted of TCRalphabeta T cells and CD19 B cells. The library came from PCR. The instrument was an Illumina HiSeq 2500. TCR library preparation used molecular barcoding, with unique molecular identifiers applied to normalize quantification of the TCRbeta repertoire. The public reads were quality trimmed at Q25 with fastp and then assembled into clones with MiXCR by TCRdb, keeping productive beta chains. Rows merge per CDR3 protein into single entries with the most common DNA and genes. This sample has approximately 430,000 distinct CDR3 sequences in its table, and around 16% of those were observed once. The top ten constitute 29% of the sample.

Sample: PBMCs, mostly from graft donor cells, taken 360 days after TCRalphabeta/CD19-depleted stem cell transplant. These receptors all stem from a boy in the first two years of life who had a stem cell transplant for Wiskott-Aldrich syndrome, so the T cells may come from the graft donor.

The V and J genes are TRBV20-1 and TRBJ2-2; no clear D. Looked up from germline, CDR1 is DFQATT and CDR2 is SNEGSKA (reference sequence). V was shortened by 6 bases and J by 5 bases, with 10 bases between the two germline ends. CDR3 size: 12 residues. DNA of the CDR3: TGCAGTGCCCATTCCCGGACCGGGGAGCTGTTTTTT. It codes for CSAHSRTGELFF.

This clonotype has only a few counts. The chain links TRBV5-1 to TRBJ2-7; 8 nucleotides align to TRBD1. Germline V lookup: CDR1 SGHRS, CDR2 YFSETQ. The CDR3 contains 14 residues. V lost 4 bases and J lost 2; bases outside the gene matches: 5. In DNA, the CDR3 is TGCGCCAGCAGCCGCTGGGACAGGCCCTACGAGCAGTACTTC. Encoded protein: CASSRWDRPYEQYF.

This clonotype occurred a few times. The chain employs TRBV12-3 or TRBV12-4 and TRBJ2-7; 7 bases align to TRBD1. V was pared by 7 bases and J by 4 bases, with 13 bases of the junction left unmatched. This CDR3 is 15 amino acids long. CDR3 nucleotide sequence: TGTGCCAGCACTCAAGGCAGGGGGTTCGCGTACGAGCAGTACTTC. This codes for CASTQGRGFAYEQYF.

This clonotype was detected many times. The chain employs TRBV29-1 and TRBJ2-7, with TRBD2 as a possible D gene (5 bases). Per germline, CDR1 SQVTM and CDR2 ANQGSEA. V was pared by 6 bases and J by 2 bases, with 11 bases between. There are 12 residues in the CDR3. The CDR3 region has the DNA TGCAGCGTCGGTACTAGGACCTACGAGCAGTACTTC. It translates to CSVGTRTYEQYF.

The table lists this clonotype with a few counts. The chain uses TRBV21-1 and TRBJ1-5. TRBV21-1 is annotated as a pseudogene. The CDR3 is 14 residues long. CDR3 residues: CASSNPNRNQPQHF. CDR3 nucleotides: TGTGCCAGCAGCAACCCCAACAGGAATCAGCCCCAGCATTTT.

This clonotype was counted a few times. The CDR3 DNA sequence: TGTGCCAGCTCACCACGGACTAGCGGGGGCCGAGGGGAGACCCAGTACTTC. It codes for CASSPRTSGGRGETQYF. The chain employs TRBV18 and TRBJ2-5, with 13 bases matching TRBD2. Germline V CDR1 and CDR2: KGHSH, LQKENI. The ends lost 1 base at V and 5 bases at J; junction bases unmatched: 7. The CDR3 totals 17 residues.

This clonotype was found a few times. The V gene is TRBV7-9, the J gene TRBJ2-7, with TRBD1 matching over 8 bases. CDR3 length: 16 amino acids. The germline CDR1 and CDR2 sequences are SEHNR and FQNEAQ (reference sequence). V was clipped by 5 bases and J by 3 bases; unmatched bases: 12. For the CDR3, the DNA is TGTGCCAGCAGCCCAAAGGACAGGGCCGCCCGCTACGAGCAGTACTTC. Its protein product is CASSPKDRAARYEQYF.

The sample holds a few counts of this clonotype. V gene TRBV9 combines with J gene TRBJ2-2; D remains unclear. Trimming took 0 bases from V and 7 from J, leaving 4 bases between them. This CDR3 has 12 amino acids. The V gene's germline CDR1 is SGDLS and CDR2 YYNGEE. DNA for the CDR3: TGTGCCAGCAGCGTAGCGAACGGGGAGCTGTTTTTT. Protein sequence: CASSVANGELFF.

The chain is built from TRBV24-1 and TRBJ2-2, with D possibly matching TRBD1 (6 bases). This CDR3 spans 14 amino acids. The germline gives CDR1 KGHDR, CDR2 SFDVKD. Trimming took 7 bases from V and 6 from J, leaving 14 bases between them. Here the CDR3 DNA reads TGTGCCACCAGCACCGACAGGCACCCCGGGGAGCTGTTTTTT. Translating it yields CATSTDRHPGELFF.

This clonotype was counted only a few times. The DNA for the CDR3 is TGTGCCAGCAGCGGACGTGCCTCCTACAATGAGCAGTTCTTC. Protein: CASSGRASYNEQFF. The chain has TRBV2 and TRBJ2-1, with unresolved D. CDR1 is SNHLY and CDR2 is FYNNEI in the germline V gene. This CDR3 region has 14 residues. V was pared by 6 bases and J by 0 bases, with 9 bases between.

The chain has TRBV2 and TRBJ2-1, with 11 bases matching TRBD2. Trimming at V came to 6 bases and at J to 7 bases, leaving 14 bases not matched to a gene. CDR3 length equals 17 residues. Per germline, CDR1 SNHLY and CDR2 FYNNEI. CDR3 coding DNA: TGTGCCAGCAGGAGGGGCTTGACTAGCGGGATGGGGAATGAGCAGTTCTTC. It is translated as CASRRGLTSGMGNEQFF.

The chain employs TRBV4-1 and TRBJ1-6, with 8 bases lining up with TRBD1. Germline trimming cut 2 bases from V and 6 bases from J; bases unmatched to any gene: 3. Germline CDR1 is MGHRA and CDR2 is YSYEKL. The CDR3 runs 15 residues. The CDR3 DNA follows: TGCGCCAGCAGCCAACCGGACAGGGCTAATTCACCCCTCCACTTT. This sequence encodes CASSQPDRANSPLHF.

In its sample, this clonotype was seen a few times. The chain has TRBV7-9 and TRBJ2-7, with TRBD1 matching 8 bases. CDR3 length: 15 residues. In germline, CDR1 is SEHNR, CDR2 FQNEAQ (reference sequence). V lost 2 bases and J lost 9; bases outside the gene matches: 12. Here the CDR3 reads CASSLNGQGGLLQYF. In DNA, the CDR3 is TGTGCCAGCAGCTTAAACGGACAGGGAGGTTTGTTGCAGTACTTC.

This clonotype was detected a few times. The chain joins TRBV9 to TRBJ2-4; no reliable D call. CDR3 length: 12 residues. Germline loops: CDR1 SGDLS, CDR2 YYNGEE. The V end was cut by 3 bases, the J end by 7 bases, with 8 bases between. In DNA form, the CDR3 reads TGTGCCAGCAGCGGAGACGGGAACATTCAGTACTTC. Its protein product is CASSGDGNIQYF.

The chain links TRBV11-1 to TRBJ2-5; 7 bases match TRBD2. The ends lost 5 bases at V and 3 bases at J; junction bases unmatched: 18. Germline-derived CDR1 and CDR2 are SGHAT and FQDESV (reference sequence). The CDR3 sequence is 18 residues long. The CDR3 is CASSQARVGRLAEETQYF. CDR3 in DNA: TGTGCCAGCAGCCAGGCAAGGGTAGGGAGGCTAGCGGAAGAGACCCAGTACTTC. The full variable domain, in which reference TRBV11-1 and TRBJ2-5 provide the parts outside the CDR3, is EAEVAQSPRYKITEKSQAVAFWCDPISGHATLYWYRQILGQGPELLVQFQDESVVDDSQLPKDRFSAERLKGVDSTLKIQPAELGDSAMYLCASSQARVGRLAEETQYFGPGTRLLVL.

The V gene is TRBV11-2, the J gene TRBJ2-4, with 9 bases fitting TRBD2. Germline CDR1 reads SGHAT; CDR2 reads FQNNGV. The CDR3 runs 20 residues. V shed 4 bases, J shed 3 bases, and the junction held 19 bases outside the gene matches. Here the CDR3 reads CASSWTGSGSILAGKNIQYF. In DNA form, the CDR3 reads TGTGCCAGCAGCTGGACGGGTAGCGGGAGCATACTAGCGGGCAAAAACATTCAGTACTTC. The whole variable domain, remainder taken from reference TRBV11-2 and TRBJ2-4, is EAGVAQSPRYKIIEKRQSVAFWCNPISGHATLYWYQQILGQGPKLLIQFQNNGVVDDSQLPKDRFSAERLKGVDSTLKIQPAKLEDSAVYLCASSWTGSGSILAGKNIQYFGAGTRLSVL.

This clonotype was seen a handful of times. The chain recombines TRBV5-5 with TRBJ2-7; TRBD2 aligns across 7 bases. The ends lost 2 bases at V and 5 bases at J; junction bases unmatched: 7. The CDR3 loop spans 14 amino acids. Germline V gene sequence: CDR1 SGHKS, CDR2 YYEKEE (reference sequence). DNA of the CDR3: TGTGCCAGCAGCTTACGCGGGAGCGGCCACGAGCAGTACTTC. It encodes CASSLRGSGHEQYF.

In its sample, this clonotype was seen a few times. V usage is TRBV27 and J usage is TRBJ2-1; D unresolved. The length of the CDR3 is 17 residues. Germline lookup yields CDR1 MNHEY and CDR2 SMNVEV (reference sequence). V was clipped by 0 bases and J by 5 bases, with 17 bases between them. CDR3 sequence (DNA): TGTGCCAGCAGTTTATCCCCTCTCCGGACCACTAACAATGAGCAGTTCTTC. This encodes CASSLSPLRTTNNEQFF.

The chain joins TRBV28 to TRBJ1-1; D gene uncertain. The V gene lost 5 bases and the J gene lost 3 bases, with 13 bases spanning the gap. CDR3 length: 14 residues. The V gene's germline CDR1 is MDHEN and CDR2 SYDVKM. In nucleotides, the CDR3 is TGTGCCAGCAGTCCCGGATTTAAGGACACTGAAGCTTTCTTT. Translation: CASSPGFKDTEAFF.

The gene calls are TRBV27 and TRBJ2-7, with 7 bases fitting TRBD2. Germline-derived CDR1 and CDR2 are MNHEY and SMNVEV (reference sequence). J lost 2 bases, V lost 6 bases, and 7 bases had no gene match. The CDR3 length is 14 residues. The CDR3 DNA reads as TGTGCCAGCAGCCGAAGCGGGGCCGCCTACGAGCAGTACTTC. Amino acids: CASSRSGAAYEQYF.

The chain recombines TRBV6-5 with TRBJ1-3; D not resolved. The germline V gene has CDR1 MNHEY and CDR2 SVGAGI. The CDR3 sequence is 14 residues long. V was shortened by 2 bases and J by 2 bases, with 7 bases between the two germline ends. The CDR3 loop is CASSYTLAGNTIYF. The CDR3 nucleotides are TGTGCCAGCAGTTACACCCTCGCTGGAAACACCATATATTTT.

This clonotype was counted at least ten times. This chain joins TRBV7-9 and TRBJ1-2, with D maybe TRBD1 (5 bases). The V end was cut by 5 bases, the J end by 3 bases, with 13 bases between. The V gene's germline CDR1 is SEHNR and CDR2 FQNEAQ (reference sequence). This CDR3 is 14 amino acids long. CDR3 coding DNA: TGTGCCAGCAGCCGATGGGGGGGGGACTATGGCTACACCTTC. Residues: CASSRWGGDYGYTF.

Concerning this clonotype itself: The junction shows a germline mismatch at one end, possibly a read error. The chain carries TRBV19 and TRBJ2-3; possibly TRBD2 for D (5 bases). CDR3 size: 12 residues. The germline gives CDR1 LNHDA, CDR2 SQIVND (reference sequence). DNA of the CDR3: TGTGCCAGTAGTATCTGGGGAGATACGCAGTGTTTT. This encodes CASSIWGDTQCF.

This clonotype has at least ten counts. The chain is built from TRBV29-1 and TRBJ2-5, with D hard to call. V dropped 4 bases and J dropped 4 bases, with 10 bases sitting between them. Germline V lookup: CDR1 SQVTM, CDR2 ANQGSEA. The CDR3 runs to 12 residues. The CDR3 coding sequence is TGCAGCGTTGTTAGGGCAGGAGAGACCCAGTACTTC. Translated: CSVVRAGETQYF. Using reference TRBV29-1 and TRBJ2-5 for the parts outside the CDR3, the full variable domain is SAVISQKPSRDICQRGTSLTIQCQVDSQVTMMFWYRQQPGQSLTLIATANQGSEATYESGFVIDKFPISRPNLTFSTLTVSNMSPEDSSIYLCSVVRAGETQYFGPGTRLLVL.

V usage is TRBV6-2 or TRBV6-3 and J usage is TRBJ2-5; D gene uncertain. The V gene's germline CDR1 is MNHEY and CDR2 SVGEGT. V was trimmed by 2 bases and J by 2 bases, leaving 9 bases between them. This CDR3 comprises 14 residues. The CDR3 here is CASSYVAIQETQYF. The CDR3 bases are TGTGCCAGCAGTTACGTGGCCATTCAAGAGACCCAGTACTTC.

This clonotype was picked up many times. The J gene is TRBJ1-4, the V gene TRBV5-1, with D unclear. The V gene lost 5 bases and the J gene lost 8 bases, with 10 bases spanning the gap. Per the germline V gene, CDR1 is SGHRS and CDR2 is YFSETQ. The length of the CDR3 is 12 residues. CDR3 protein: CASRLNYEKLFF. CDR3 bases: TGCGCCAGCAGGTTGAACTACGAAAAACTGTTTTTT.

The chain couples TRBV6-5 to TRBJ2-5, with D tentatively TRBD2 (5 bases). Looked up from germline, CDR1 is MNHEY and CDR2 is SVGAGI. With 2 bases removed from V and 5 bases from J, the gap between germline ends came to 18 bases. This CDR3 is built from 16 residues. CDR3 coding DNA: TGTGCCAGCAGTTACGGTGTTACATGGGCTAGCGAGACCCAGTACTTC. Translation: CASSYGVTWASETQYF.